A selection of T cell receptor beta chains follows, all from one sample in a study of T-cell memory formation after mild COVID-19. TCRdb reprocessed the 5' RACE reads via MiXCR and lists one record per CDR3 protein. This table holds about 390,000 distinct CDR3 sequences, approximately 15% found once. Specimen: PBMCs or a T cell subset sorted from them (not recorded which). The receptors stem from a man between 18 and 29 years old who had mild COVID-19 (a few samples of this study predate the infection). Cell type and time point are not known. Both conserved end residues are part of each CDR3. The D gene is left open where the match is weak. Some rows have no size entry. The others give once, few or many, or a class for an expanded clone.

j_call clone_size d_call v_call cdr3_nt cdr3_aa
TRBJ2-1 few NA TRBV7-2 TGTGCCAGCAGCTTAGCAAGCACCTGGGACCTCAATGAGCAGTTCTTC CASSLASTWDLNEQFF
TRBJ1-5 NA TRBD1 TRBV7-8 TGTGCCAGCAGCCCTGGACAGGGAATTAGCAATCAGCCCCAGCATTTT CASSPGQGISNQPQHF
TRBJ2-1 NA NA TRBV5-1 TGCGCCAGCACGGAGGGAATGAACAATGAGCAGTTCTTC CASTEGMNNEQFF
TRBJ2-1 NA TRBD2 TRBV12-3/TRBV12-4 TGTGCCAGCAGTTTGAAGGCGGGGGGGTACAATGAGCAGTTCTTC CASSLKAGGYNEQFF
TRBJ2-1 few NA TRBV5-1 TGCGCCAGCAGCTTGAAAGGGCTTGGTTGGGAGCAGTTCTTC CASSLKGLGWEQFF
TRBJ2-7 NA TRBD1 TRBV19 TGTGCCAGCAGCAAAACAGGGGGCTTCTACGAGCAGTACTTC CASSKTGGFYEQYF
TRBJ2-7 few TRBD2 TRBV20-1 TGCAGTGCAAGTCGCCTAGCGGTATACGAGCAGTACTTC CSASRLAVYEQYF
TRBJ1-2 NA TRBD1 TRBV12-3/TRBV12-4 TGTGCCAGCACCTTTTTTGGGACAGACTATGGCTACACCTTC CASTFFGTDYGYTF
TRBJ2-1 NA NA TRBV6-6 TGTGCCAGCAGTCTCCAGTGGAAGGATGAGCAGTTCTTC CASSLQWKDEQFF
TRBJ2-7 NA NA TRBV18 TGTGCCAGCTCACGGGGAGGGGGTCTTAACGAGCAGTACTTC CASSRGGGLNEQYF
TRBJ1-1 few NA TRBV7-9 TGTGCCAGCAGCTTACCGCGGACGCAAGCTTTCTTT CASSLPRTQAFF
TRBJ1-1 few NA TRBV7-6 TGTGCCAGCAGCCACCTGGGCTCTGAAGCTTTCTTT CASSHLGSEAFF
TRBJ1-3 NA NA TRBV10-3 TGTGCCATCAGTGCTGGAAACACCATATATTTT CAISAGNTIYF
TRBJ2-5 few NA TRBV20-1 TGCAGTGCTCTACCAGCCAGGGGCCACAGACAAGAGACCCAGTACTTC CSALPARGHRQETQYF
TRBJ2-5 NA TRBD2 TRBV10-1 TGCGCCAGCAGTGAGGGCCACGGGAGGGATCGGGAGACCCAGTACTTC CASSEGHGRDRETQYF
TRBJ2-6 NA NA TRBV7-3 TGTGCCAGCAGCCCACAGAGTTCTGTGGCCAACGTCCTGACTTTC CASSPQSSVANVLTF
TRBJ2-2 NA NA TRBV6-4 TGTGCCAGCAGTCCCACGGGGGTCGGGGAGCTGTTTTTT CASSPTGVGELFF